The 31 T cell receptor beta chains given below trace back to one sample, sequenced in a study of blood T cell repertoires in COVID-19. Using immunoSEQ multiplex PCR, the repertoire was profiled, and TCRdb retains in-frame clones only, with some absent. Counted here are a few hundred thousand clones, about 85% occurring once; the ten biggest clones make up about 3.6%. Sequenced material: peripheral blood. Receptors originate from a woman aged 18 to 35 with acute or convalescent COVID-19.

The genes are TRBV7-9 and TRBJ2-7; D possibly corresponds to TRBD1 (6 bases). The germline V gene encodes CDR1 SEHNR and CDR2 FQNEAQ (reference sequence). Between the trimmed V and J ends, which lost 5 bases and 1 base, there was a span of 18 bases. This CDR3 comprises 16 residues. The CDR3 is CASSGAGTPESYEQYF. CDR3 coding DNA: TGTGCCAGCAGCGGGGCCGGGACACCTGAATCCTACGAGCAGTACTTC. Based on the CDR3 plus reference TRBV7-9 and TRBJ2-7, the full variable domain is DTGVSQNPRHKITKRGQNVTFRCDPISEHNRLYWYRQTLGQGPEFLTYFQNEAQLEKSRLLSDRFSAERPKGSFSTLEIQRTEQGDSAMYLCASSGAGTPESYEQYFGPGTRLTVT.

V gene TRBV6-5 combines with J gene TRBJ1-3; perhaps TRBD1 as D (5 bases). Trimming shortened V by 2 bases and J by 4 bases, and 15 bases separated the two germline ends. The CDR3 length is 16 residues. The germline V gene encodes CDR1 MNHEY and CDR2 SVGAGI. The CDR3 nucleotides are TGTGCCAGCAGTTACGATGGCAGGGCGTTAGGAAACACCATATATTTT. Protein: CASSYDGRALGNTIYF.

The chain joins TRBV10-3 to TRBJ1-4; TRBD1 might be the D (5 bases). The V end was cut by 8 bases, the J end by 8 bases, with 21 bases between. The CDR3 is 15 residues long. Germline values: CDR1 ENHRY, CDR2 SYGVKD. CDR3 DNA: TGTGCCATCGGGGCACTCGATTTACCTGGGGAAAAACTGTTTTTT. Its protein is CAIGALDLPGEKLFF.

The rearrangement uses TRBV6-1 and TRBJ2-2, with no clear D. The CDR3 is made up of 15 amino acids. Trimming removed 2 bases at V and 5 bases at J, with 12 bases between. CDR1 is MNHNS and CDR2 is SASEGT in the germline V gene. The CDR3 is CASSELGLRTGELFF. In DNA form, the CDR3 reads TGTGCCAGCAGTGAACTTGGGTTGAGGACCGGGGAGCTGTTTTTT.

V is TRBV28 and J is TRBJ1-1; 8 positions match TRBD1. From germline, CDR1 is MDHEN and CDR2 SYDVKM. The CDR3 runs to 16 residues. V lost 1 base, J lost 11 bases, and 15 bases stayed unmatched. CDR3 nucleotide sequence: TGTGCCAGCAGTTTATCGGTCGACAGGGGACGCTCCGCGGCTTTCTTT. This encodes CASSLSVDRGRSAAFF. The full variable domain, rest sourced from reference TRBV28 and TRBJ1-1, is DVKVTQSSRYLVKRTGEKVFLECVQDMDHENMFWYRQDPGLGLRLIYFSYDVKMKEKGDIPEGYSVSREKKERFSLILESASTNQTSMYLCASSLSVDRGRSAAFFGQGTRLTVV.

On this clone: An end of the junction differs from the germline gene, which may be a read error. The CDR3 DNA reads TGTGCCTGGAGTGTTGGGCCGGCTTCCTTC. It translates to CAWSVGPASF. The chain carries TRBV30 and TRBJ1-2; D not certain. CDR3 length equals 10 residues. Germline loops: CDR1 GTSNPN, CDR2 SVGIG (reference sequence).

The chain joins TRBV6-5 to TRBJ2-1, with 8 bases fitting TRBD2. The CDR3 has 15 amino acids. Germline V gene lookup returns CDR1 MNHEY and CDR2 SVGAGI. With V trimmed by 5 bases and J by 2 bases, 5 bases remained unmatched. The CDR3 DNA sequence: TGTGCCAGCAGTAGAACGGGAGGGGCCTACAATGAGCAGTTCTTC. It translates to CASSRTGGAYNEQFF.

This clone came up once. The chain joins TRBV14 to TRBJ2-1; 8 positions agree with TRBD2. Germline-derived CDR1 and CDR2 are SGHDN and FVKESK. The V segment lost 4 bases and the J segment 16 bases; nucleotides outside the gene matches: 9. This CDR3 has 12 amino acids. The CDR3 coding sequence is TGTGCCAGCAGCCTTAGCGGGGTCTACGGATTCTTC. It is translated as CASSLSGVYGFF.

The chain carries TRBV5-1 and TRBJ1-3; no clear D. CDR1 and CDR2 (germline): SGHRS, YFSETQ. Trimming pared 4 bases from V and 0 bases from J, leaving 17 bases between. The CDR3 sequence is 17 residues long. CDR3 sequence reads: CASSRGDLDRSGNTIYF. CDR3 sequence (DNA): TGCGCCAGCAGCCGCGGGGATTTAGACCGCTCTGGAAACACCATATATTTT.

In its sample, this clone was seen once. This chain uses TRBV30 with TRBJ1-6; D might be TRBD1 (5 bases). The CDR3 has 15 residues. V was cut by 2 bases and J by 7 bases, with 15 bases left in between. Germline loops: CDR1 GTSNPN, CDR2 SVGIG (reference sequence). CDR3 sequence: CAWSLLTATNSPLHF. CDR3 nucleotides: TGTGCCTGGAGTTTATTGACAGCGACGAATTCACCCCTCCACTTT.

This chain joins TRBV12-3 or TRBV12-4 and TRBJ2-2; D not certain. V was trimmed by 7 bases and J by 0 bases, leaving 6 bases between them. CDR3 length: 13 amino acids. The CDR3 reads CASKRPNTGELFF. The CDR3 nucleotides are TGTGCCAGCAAGAGGCCGAACACCGGGGAGCTGTTTTTT.

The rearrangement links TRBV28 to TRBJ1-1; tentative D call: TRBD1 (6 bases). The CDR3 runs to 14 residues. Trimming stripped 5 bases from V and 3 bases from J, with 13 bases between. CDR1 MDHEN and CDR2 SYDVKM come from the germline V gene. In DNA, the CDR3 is TGTGCCAGCAGTCCAGGACAGATAGACACTGAAGCTTTCTTT. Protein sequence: CASSPGQIDTEAFF. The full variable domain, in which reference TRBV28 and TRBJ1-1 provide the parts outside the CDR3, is DVKVTQSSRYLVKRTGEKVFLECVQDMDHENMFWYRQDPGLGLRLIYFSYDVKMKEKGDIPEGYSVSREKKERFSLILESASTNQTSMYLCASSPGQIDTEAFFGQGTRLTVV.

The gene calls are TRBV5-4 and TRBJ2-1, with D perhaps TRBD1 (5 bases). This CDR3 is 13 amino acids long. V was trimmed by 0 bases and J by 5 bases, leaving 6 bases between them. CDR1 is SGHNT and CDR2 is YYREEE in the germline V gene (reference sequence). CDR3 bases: TGTGCCAGCAGCTTGGTACAGGACAATGAGCAGTTCTTC. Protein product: CASSLVQDNEQFF.

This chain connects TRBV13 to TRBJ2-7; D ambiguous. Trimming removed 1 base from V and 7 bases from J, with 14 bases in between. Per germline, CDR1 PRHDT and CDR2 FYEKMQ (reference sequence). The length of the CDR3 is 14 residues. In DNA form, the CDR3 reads TGTGCCAGCAGCTTAGTGACAATTCCCCGGGAGCAGTACTTC. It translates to CASSLVTIPREQYF.

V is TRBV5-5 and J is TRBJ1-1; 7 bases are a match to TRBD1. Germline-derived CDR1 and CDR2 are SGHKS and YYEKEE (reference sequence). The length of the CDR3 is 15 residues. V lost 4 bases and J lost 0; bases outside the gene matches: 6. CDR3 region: CASSPSGTVNTEAFF. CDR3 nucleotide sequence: TGTGCCAGCAGCCCTTCCGGGACAGTGAACACTGAAGCTTTCTTT.

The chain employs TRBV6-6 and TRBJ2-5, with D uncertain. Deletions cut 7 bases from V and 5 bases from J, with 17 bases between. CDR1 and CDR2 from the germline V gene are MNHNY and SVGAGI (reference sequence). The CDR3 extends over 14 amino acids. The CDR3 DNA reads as TGTGCCAGCACCGCCGACTCTCCGTGGGAGACCCAGTACTTC. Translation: CASTADSPWETQYF.

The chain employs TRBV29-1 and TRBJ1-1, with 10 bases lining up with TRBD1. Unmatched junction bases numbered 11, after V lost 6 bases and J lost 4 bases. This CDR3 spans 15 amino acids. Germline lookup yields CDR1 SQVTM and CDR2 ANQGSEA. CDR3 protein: CSVDKPRDRGTEAFF. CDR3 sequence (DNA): TGCAGCGTCGACAAACCCCGGGACAGGGGCACTGAAGCTTTCTTT.

The CDR3: CASSVASEGTAGYTF. The CDR3 DNA follows: TGTGCCAGCAGCGTAGCTAGTGAAGGGACAGCGGGCTACACCTTC. The chain recombines TRBV9 with TRBJ1-2, with 7 bases that match TRBD1. J gave up 8 bases and V 0 bases, and 10 bases lay outside the gene matches. This CDR3 has 15 amino acids. Per the germline V gene, CDR1 is SGDLS and CDR2 is YYNGEE.

The CDR3 reads CASSDGNSPLHF. CDR3 in DNA: TGTGCCAGCAGCGACGGGAATTCACCCCTCCACTTT. The V gene is TRBV12-3 or TRBV12-4, the J gene TRBJ1-6, with unresolved D. V was cut by 6 bases and J by 7 bases, with 7 bases left in between. The CDR3 totals 12 residues.

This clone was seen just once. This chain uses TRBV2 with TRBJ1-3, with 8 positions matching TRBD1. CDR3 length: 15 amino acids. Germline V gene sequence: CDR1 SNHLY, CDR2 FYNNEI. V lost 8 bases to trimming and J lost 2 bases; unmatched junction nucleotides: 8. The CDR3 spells CASSPRTGTGNTIYF. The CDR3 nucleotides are TGTGCCAGCTCTCCCCGGACAGGGACTGGAAACACCATATATTTT. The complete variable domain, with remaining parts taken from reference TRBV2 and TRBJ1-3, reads EPEVTQTPSHQVTQMGQEVILRCVPISNHLYFYWYRQILGQKVEFLVSFYNNEISEKSEIFDDQFSVERPDGSNFTLKIRSTKLEDSAMYFCASSPRTGTGNTIYFGEGSWLTVV.

In nucleotides, the CDR3 is TGTGCCAGCAGACCGACAGGGGAGGGCACTGAAGCTTTCTTT. Its translation is CASRPTGEGTEAFF. The rearrangement joins TRBV7-3 to TRBJ1-1; TRBD1 agrees at 8 bases. Trimming removed 6 bases from V and 4 bases from J; junction bases left unmatched: 7. Germline V gene data show CDR1 as SGHTA and CDR2 as FQGTGA. The CDR3 extends over 14 amino acids. The entire variable domain, with the rest obtained from reference TRBV7-3 and TRBJ1-1, is as follows: GAGVSQTPSNKVTEKGKYVELRCDPISGHTALYWYRQSLGQGPEFLIYFQGTGAADDSGLPNDRFFAVRPEGSVSTLKIQRTERGDSAVYLCASRPTGEGTEAFFGQGTRLTVV.

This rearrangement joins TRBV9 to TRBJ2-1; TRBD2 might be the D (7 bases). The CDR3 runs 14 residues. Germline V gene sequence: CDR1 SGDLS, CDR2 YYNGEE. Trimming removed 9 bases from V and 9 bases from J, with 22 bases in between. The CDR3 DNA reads TGTGCCATCGGGGGGCCCCGACAGGCATGTGAGCAGTTCTTC. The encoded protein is CAIGGPRQACEQFF.

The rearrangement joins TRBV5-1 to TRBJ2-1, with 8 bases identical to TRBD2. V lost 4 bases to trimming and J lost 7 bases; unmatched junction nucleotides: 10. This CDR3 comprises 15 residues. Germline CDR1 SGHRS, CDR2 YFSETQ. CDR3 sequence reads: CASSRESGRGNEQFF. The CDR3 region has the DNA TGCGCCAGCAGCAGGGAGAGCGGGAGAGGTAATGAGCAGTTCTTC.

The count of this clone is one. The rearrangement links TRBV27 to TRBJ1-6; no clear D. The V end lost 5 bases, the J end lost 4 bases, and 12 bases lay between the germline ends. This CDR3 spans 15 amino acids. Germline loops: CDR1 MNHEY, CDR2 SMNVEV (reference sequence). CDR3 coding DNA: TGTGCCAGCAGTATCCGGGGTAATTATAATTCACCCCTCCACTTT. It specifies CASSIRGNYNSPLHF.

The CDR3 loop reads CASSVEREMNTGELFF. DNA for the CDR3: TGTGCCAGCAGCGTAGAGCGGGAGATGAACACCGGGGAGCTGTTTTTT. The chain carries TRBV9 and TRBJ2-2, with 8 bases identical to TRBD2. CDR1 is SGDLS, CDR2 YYNGEE, per germline. The CDR3 totals 16 residues. Trimming at V came to 0 bases and at J to 1 base, leaving 2 bases not matched to a gene.

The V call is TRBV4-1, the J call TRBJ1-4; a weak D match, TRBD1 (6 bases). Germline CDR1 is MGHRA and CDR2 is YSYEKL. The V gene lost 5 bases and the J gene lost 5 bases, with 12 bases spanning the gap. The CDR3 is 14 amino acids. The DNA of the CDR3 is TGCGCCAGCAGCGTACAGGGCTTGAATGAAAAACTGTTTTTT. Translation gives CASSVQGLNEKLFF.

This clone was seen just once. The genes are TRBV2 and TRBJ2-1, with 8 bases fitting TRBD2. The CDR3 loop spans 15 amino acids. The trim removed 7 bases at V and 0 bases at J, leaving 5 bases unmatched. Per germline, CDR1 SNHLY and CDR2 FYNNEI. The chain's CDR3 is CASIKSGSSYNEQFF. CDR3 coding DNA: TGTGCCAGCATTAAAAGCGGGAGCTCCTACAATGAGCAGTTCTTC. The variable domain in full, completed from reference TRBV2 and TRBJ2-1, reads EPEVTQTPSHQVTQMGQEVILRCVPISNHLYFYWYRQILGQKVEFLVSFYNNEISEKSEIFDDQFSVERPDGSNFTLKIRSTKLEDSAMYFCASIKSGSSYNEQFFGPGTRLTVL.

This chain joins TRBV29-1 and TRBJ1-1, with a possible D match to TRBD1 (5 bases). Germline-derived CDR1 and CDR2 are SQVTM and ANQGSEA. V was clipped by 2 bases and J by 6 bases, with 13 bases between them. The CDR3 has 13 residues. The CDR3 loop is CSVERRQSPEAFF. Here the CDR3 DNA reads TGCAGCGTTGAACGGAGACAGTCCCCTGAAGCTTTCTTT. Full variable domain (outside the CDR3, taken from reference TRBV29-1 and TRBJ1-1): SAVISQKPSRDICQRGTSLTIQCQVDSQVTMMFWYRQQPGQSLTLIATANQGSEATYESGFVIDKFPISRPNLTFSTLTVSNMSPEDSSIYLCSVERRQSPEAFFGQGTRLTVV.

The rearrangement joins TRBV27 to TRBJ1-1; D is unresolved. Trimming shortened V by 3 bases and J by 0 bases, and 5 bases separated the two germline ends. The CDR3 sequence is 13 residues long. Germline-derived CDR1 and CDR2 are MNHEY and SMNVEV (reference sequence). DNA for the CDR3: TGTGCCAGCAGTTTTCTCTTGAACACTGAAGCTTTCTTT. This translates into CASSFLLNTEAFF.

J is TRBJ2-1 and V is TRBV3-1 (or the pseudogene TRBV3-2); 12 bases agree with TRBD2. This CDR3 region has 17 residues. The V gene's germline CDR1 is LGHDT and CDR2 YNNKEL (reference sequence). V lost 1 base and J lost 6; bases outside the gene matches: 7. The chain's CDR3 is CASSQGASGGAGNEQFF. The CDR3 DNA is TGTGCCAGCAGCCAAGGGGCTAGCGGGGGGGCTGGCAATGAGCAGTTCTTC.

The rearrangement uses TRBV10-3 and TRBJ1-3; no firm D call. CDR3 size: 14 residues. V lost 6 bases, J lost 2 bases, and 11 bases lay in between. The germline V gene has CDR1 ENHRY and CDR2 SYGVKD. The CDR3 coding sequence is TGTGCCATCAGCGCGGAGGGCACTGGAAACACCATATATTTT. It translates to CAISAEGTGNTIYF.